The 18 T cell receptor beta chains in this list originate from one sample, sequenced in a study of T-cell memory formation after mild COVID-19 (dated by TCRdb to the early 2020s). Libraries were built with 5' RACE. The instrument given in TCRdb is Illumina NovaSeq 6000. Using fastp trimming at Q25 and MiXCR clonotype assembly, TCRdb reanalyzed the public sequencing data and kept in-frame beta chains. For every CDR3 protein sequence, its rows merge into one entry that carries the most common genes and DNA. The sample table lists some 350,000 distinct CDR3 sequences, 15% to 20% of them with a count of one. The ten largest account for approximately 20% of the sample. The sample was PBMCs or a T cell subset sorted from them (not recorded which). Receptor source: a man younger than 35 who had mild COVID-19 (a few samples of this study predate the infection). The sample titles of this study are shuffled in the database, so cell type and time point are left out; the donor was told from shared clones.

This clonotype was seen only a few times. The chain joins TRBV5-1 to TRBJ1-4; the D gene is possibly TRBD1 (5 bases). CDR1 and CDR2 (germline): SGHRS, YFSETQ. V was cut by 0 bases and J by 5 bases, with 20 bases left in between. This CDR3 has 18 residues. CDR3 loop: CASSLDSPRGRPNEKLFF. CDR3 in DNA: TGCGCCAGCAGCTTGGATTCCCCCCGGGGCCGGCCCAATGAAAAACTGTTTTTT.

This clonotype has only a few counts. The DNA of the CDR3 is TGTGCCAGCAGACGTAATGTAGGGAATACGCAGTATTTT. This gives the protein CASRRNVGNTQYF. V gene TRBV7-2 combines with J gene TRBJ2-3, with no clear D. Germline assignment: CDR1 SGHTA and CDR2 FQGNSA. Trimming stripped 6 bases from V and 7 bases from J, with 14 bases between. The CDR3 spans 13 residues.

V is TRBV6-2 or TRBV6-3 and J is TRBJ2-7, with TRBD2 matching over 11 bases. The DNA end is more similar to TRBJ2-1, so the J call may be wrong. CDR3 length: 14 residues. Germline V gene sequence: CDR1 MNHEY, CDR2 SVGEGT. The CDR3 reads CASRGTSGSNEQFF. The CDR3 bases are TGTGCCAGCAGAGGGACTAGCGGCTCCAATGAGCAGTTCTTC.

V gene TRBV7-9 combines with J gene TRBJ2-2; D may be TRBD1 (6 bases). With 5 bases removed from V and 5 bases from J, the gap between germline ends came to 15 bases. CDR3 length: 15 amino acids. Germline V gives CDR1 SEHNR, CDR2 FQNEAQ (reference sequence). The CDR3 sequence is CASSPGVVRTGELFF. The CDR3 nucleotides are TGTGCCAGCAGCCCAGGGGTCGTAAGAACCGGGGAGCTGTTTTTT.

The chain joins TRBV19 to TRBJ2-1; D gene ambiguous. The CDR3 totals 16 residues. Germline lookup yields CDR1 LNHDA and CDR2 SQIVND (reference sequence). V was trimmed by 8 bases and J by 5 bases, leaving 22 bases between them. In DNA form, the CDR3 reads TGTGCCAGTTCCCCGAACCTGTGGGCAGCCAACAATGAGCAGTTCTTC. Residues: CASSPNLWAANNEQFF.

This clonotype was seen a handful of times. The rearrangement uses TRBV4-2 and TRBJ2-5; 9 bases are a match to TRBD2. V shed 1 base, J shed 2 bases, and the junction held 8 bases outside the gene matches. The CDR3 runs 17 residues. Germline V CDR1 and CDR2: LGHNA, YNFKEQ. The CDR3 DNA reads as TGTGCCAGCAGCCAAGGGGATTTTAGCGGGGGACAAGAGACCCAGTACTTC. The encoded protein is CASSQGDFSGGQETQYF.

This rearrangement joins TRBV11-2 to TRBJ2-1; 7 positions agree with TRBD1. The CDR3 extends over 16 amino acids. Germline values: CDR1 SGHAT, CDR2 FQNNGV. V gave up 6 bases and J gave up 0 bases; unmatched junction bases: 8. CDR3 region: CASRPTQGSSYNEQFF. CDR3 DNA sequence: TGTGCCAGCAGACCCACACAGGGGAGCTCCTACAATGAGCAGTTCTTC.

V gene TRBV4-2 combines with J gene TRBJ1-3; 8 bases match TRBD1. CDR1 and CDR2 (germline): LGHNA, YNFKEQ. The CDR3 is 16 amino acids. V lost 4 bases and J lost 4; bases outside the gene matches: 9. The CDR3 spells CASSLFDRGEGNTIYF. CDR3 nucleotides: TGTGCCAGCAGCCTCTTCGACAGGGGAGAAGGAAACACCATATATTTT.

This clonotype was observed a handful of times. The rearrangement links TRBV4-2 to TRBJ1-2; D might be TRBD1 (5 bases). Germline assignment: CDR1 LGHNA and CDR2 YNFKEQ. This CDR3 is built from 15 residues. V was trimmed by 0 bases and J by 2 bases, leaving 10 bases between them. CDR3 residues: CASSQEENRNYGYTF. CDR3 sequence (DNA): TGTGCCAGCAGCCAAGAAGAGAACAGGAACTATGGCTACACCTTC.

The CDR3 region is CASSSPGQGFTGELFF. For the CDR3, the DNA is TGCGCCAGCAGCTCCCCGGGACAGGGATTTACCGGGGAGCTGTTTTTT. V usage is TRBV5-1 and J usage is TRBJ2-2; 9 bases match TRBD1. The CDR3 runs 16 residues. V lost 3 bases, J lost 5 bases, and 8 bases stayed unmatched. Looked up from germline, CDR1 is SGHRS and CDR2 is YFSETQ.

J is TRBJ1-5 and V is TRBV6-5, with D possibly matching TRBD1 (5 bases). CDR3 size: 12 residues. Germline assignment: CDR1 MNHEY and CDR2 SVGAGI. Deletions cut 4 bases from V and 10 bases from J, with 11 bases between. For the CDR3, the DNA is TGTGCCAGCAGTTCTGAGGGGTCTCCCCAGCATTTT. Translated, it gives CASSSEGSPQHF.

This clonotype was counted between two and nine times. The chain uses TRBV30 and TRBJ2-5; D possibly uses TRBD1 or TRBD2 (5 bases each). V lost 1 base, J lost 5 bases, and 11 bases lay in between. Germline assignment: CDR1 GTSNPN and CDR2 SVGIG (reference sequence). The CDR3 runs 13 residues. The chain's CDR3 is CAWSGRDGETQYF. DNA of the CDR3: TGTGCCTGGAGTGGCAGGGACGGGGAGACCCAGTACTTC.

The rearrangement joins TRBV19 to TRBJ2-7; D possibly matches TRBD1 or TRBD2 (5 bases each). Trimming left V 4 bases short and J 6 bases short, with 13 bases between. Germline CDR1 is LNHDA and CDR2 is SQIVND (reference sequence). This CDR3 spans 13 amino acids. The CDR3 nucleotides are TGTGCCAGTAGTACGGCCAGGGCGGGCGAGCAGTACTTC. The encoded protein is CASSTARAGEQYF.

The CDR3 DNA follows: TGTGCCAGCAACTTTCGGTCAGGGGACAGCAATGAGCAGTTCTTC. It is translated as CASNFRSGDSNEQFF. The chain carries TRBV6-2 or TRBV6-3 and TRBJ2-1; 7 bases fit TRBD1. This CDR3 has 15 residues. With 7 bases clipped from V and 6 bases from J, the junction kept 12 bases outside the gene matches. CDR1 and CDR2 from the germline V gene are MNHEY and SVGEGT.

V and J are TRBV3-1 and TRBJ2-1, with D possibly being TRBD1 (6 bases). The V end lost 2 bases, the J end lost 9 bases, and 11 bases lay between the germline ends. The CDR3 covers 13 residues. Germline V gene lookup returns CDR1 LGHDT and CDR2 YNNKEL (reference sequence). The CDR3 loop is CASSQTGSGEQFF. CDR3 bases: TGTGCCAGCAGCCAAACAGGGTCTGGTGAGCAGTTCTTC.

The rearrangement uses TRBV7-2 and TRBJ1-5; TRBD1 agrees at 9 bases. This CDR3 comprises 15 residues. Germline V gene lookup returns CDR1 SGHTA and CDR2 FQGNSA. V shed 4 bases, J shed 6 bases, and the junction held 7 bases outside the gene matches. CDR3 sequence reads: CASSSDRGLVQPQHF. In nucleotides, the CDR3 is TGTGCCAGCAGCTCGGACAGGGGTTTGGTTCAGCCCCAGCATTTT.

This clonotype was picked up a small number of times. The V call is TRBV6-2 or TRBV6-3, the J call TRBJ2-7; 11 bases are shared with TRBD1. The CDR3 length is 15 residues. Per the germline V gene, CDR1 is MNHEY and CDR2 is SVGEGT. V shed 2 bases, J shed 4 bases, and the junction held 4 bases outside the gene matches. This CDR3 reads CASSYPGQGVYEQYV. In nucleotides, the CDR3 is TGTGCCAGCAGTTACCCGGGACAGGGGGTATACGAGCAGTACGTC.

This clonotype was detected only a few times. The chain joins TRBV7-9 to TRBJ1-5; 9 bases match TRBD1. Looked up from germline, CDR1 is SEHNR and CDR2 is FQNEAQ (reference sequence). V gave up 1 base and J gave up 3 bases; unmatched junction bases: 1. The CDR3 loop spans 15 amino acids. CDR3 DNA sequence: TGTGCCAGCAGCTTAGGGACAGGGGTCAATCAGCCCCAGCATTTT. This codes for CASSLGTGVNQPQHF.